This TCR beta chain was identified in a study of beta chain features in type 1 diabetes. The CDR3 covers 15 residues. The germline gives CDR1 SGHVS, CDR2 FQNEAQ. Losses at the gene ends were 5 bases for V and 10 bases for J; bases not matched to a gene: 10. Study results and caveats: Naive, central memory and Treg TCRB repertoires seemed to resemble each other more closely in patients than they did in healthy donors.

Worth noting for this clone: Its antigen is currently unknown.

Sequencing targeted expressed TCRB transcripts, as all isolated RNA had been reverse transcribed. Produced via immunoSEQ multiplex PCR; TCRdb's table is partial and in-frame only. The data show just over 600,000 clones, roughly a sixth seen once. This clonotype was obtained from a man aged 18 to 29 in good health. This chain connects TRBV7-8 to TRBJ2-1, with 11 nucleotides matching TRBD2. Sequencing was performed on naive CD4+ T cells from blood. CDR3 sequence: CASSGSGRASGEQFF. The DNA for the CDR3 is TGTGCCAGCAGCGGTAGCGGGAGGGCCTCGGGAGAGCAGTTCTTC.